Given below is one T cell receptor beta chain in context. Its antigen is as yet unknown. The entry originates in a study of OX40 agonist ivuxolimab in advanced cancers. Study summary: Earlier anti-PD-1, anti-PD-L1 or anti-CTLA-4 therapy was permitted; 30% to 50% had received some.

Generated by immunoSEQ multiplex PCR, the TCRdb table keeps only in-frame clones and is missing some. The table includes tens of thousands of clones, roughly 80% detected once. Looked up from germline, CDR1 is MNHEY and CDR2 is SMNVEV (reference sequence). V lost 2 bases and J 5 bases, leaving 17 bases between the germline ends. CDR3 size: 16 residues. Overall study results and limits: Among the lowest levels of clonal expansion were found in partial responders at 0.1-3.0 mg/kg.

Here the sequenced sample was CD4+ or CD8+ T cells sorted from blood, taken in a trial of the OX40 agonist ivuxolimab. The gene calls are TRBV27 and TRBJ2-3, with TRBD2 as a possible D gene (5 bases). This receptor was identified in an adult with an advanced solid tumor such as melanoma, head and neck, liver or kidney cancer. For the CDR3, the DNA is TGTGCCAGCAGTTTAGGCACGGGCCGGGGTCAAGATACGCAGTATTTT. Its translation: CASSLGTGRGQDTQYF.